One and the same sample provided the 26 T cell receptor beta chains below, sequenced in a study of cytomegalovirus exposure and HLA in healthy donors. Vbeta (60) and Jbeta (13) primers were used in the PCR. The data were produced by immunoSEQ multiplex PCR, yet TCRdb's version contains in-frame clones alone and is incomplete. The repertoire has about 140,000 clones, nearly 80% of them found once; the top ten carry around 5%. The sequencing input was PBMCs. These receptors were obtained from a male donor in good health and CMV-seronegative.

The chain couples TRBV4-2 to TRBJ1-3; unclear D gene. The CDR3 loop spans 18 amino acids. Trimming removed 2 bases at V and 0 bases at J, with 17 bases between. Looked up from germline, CDR1 is LGHNA and CDR2 is YNFKEQ. The CDR3 protein is CASSQSPQVRDSGNTIYF. CDR3 nucleotides: TGTGCCAGCAGCCAATCGCCTCAGGTGAGGGACTCTGGAAACACCATATATTTT.

The rearrangement uses TRBV19 and TRBJ2-3; the match to TRBD2 covers 10 bases. CDR3 length: 14 amino acids. With 7 bases clipped from V and 6 bases from J, the junction kept 7 bases outside the gene matches. Germline assignment: CDR1 LNHDA and CDR2 SQIVND (reference sequence). The CDR3: CASKQRGGRDTQYF. The CDR3, as DNA: TGTGCCAGTAAACAGCGGGGGGGCCGTGATACGCAGTATTTT.

The J gene is TRBJ2-5, the V gene TRBV5-1; D may be TRBD1 (5 bases). This CDR3 contains 13 residues. Trimming took 4 bases from V and 5 from J, leaving 12 bases between them. Germline V CDR1 and CDR2: SGHRS, YFSETQ. The CDR3 DNA follows: TGCGCCAGCAGCAACCAAGGGGCGGAGACCCAGTACTTC. Its protein product is CASSNQGAETQYF.

The rearrangement links TRBV27 to TRBJ1-2; the D is unclear. Germline V lookup: CDR1 MNHEY, CDR2 SMNVEV (reference sequence). This CDR3 contains 13 residues. With 8 bases removed from V and 5 bases from J, the gap between germline ends came to 15 bases. The CDR3 DNA reads as TGTGCCAGCGCTCCGGAATCGGGGTATGGCTACACCTTC. It encodes CASAPESGYGYTF.

V usage is TRBV28 and J usage is TRBJ1-2; the D gene is possibly TRBD1 (6 bases). The CDR3 extends over 13 amino acids. V dropped 7 bases and J dropped 2 bases, with 11 bases sitting between them. Germline CDR1 MDHEN, CDR2 SYDVKM. In DNA form, the CDR3 reads TGTGCCAGCAATACCCAGGGGAACTATGGCTACACCTTC. Amino acids: CASNTQGNYGYTF.

The J gene is TRBJ2-1, the V gene TRBV6-5; D may be TRBD2 (6 bases). V dropped 2 bases and J dropped 0 bases, with 11 bases sitting between them. The length of the CDR3 is 16 residues. Germline CDR1 MNHEY, CDR2 SVGAGI. The CDR3 spells CASSYGGTSSYNEQFF. In DNA, the CDR3 is TGTGCCAGCAGTTACGGGGGGACCAGCTCCTACAATGAGCAGTTCTTC.

J is TRBJ1-6 and V is TRBV7-8, with D possibly TRBD1 on 5 matching bases. Trimming removed 5 bases from V and 14 bases from J, with 19 bases in between. Germline values: CDR1 SGHVS, CDR2 FQNEAQ. This CDR3 comprises 14 residues. The CDR3 DNA reads TGTGCCAGCAGCGTGACCATCGGGGGGTCGGCCCTCCACTTT. Translation: CASSVTIGGSALHF.

The chain joins TRBV5-1 to TRBJ2-1; D is undetermined. Germline-derived CDR1 and CDR2 are SGHRS and YFSETQ. The CDR3 sequence is 11 residues long. The ends were cut back, 0 bases at V and 15 bases at J, with 10 bases in the middle. The CDR3 region is CASSLEQNLFF. In nucleotides, the CDR3 is TGCGCCAGCAGCTTGGAACAGAACCTGTTCTTC.

The chain couples TRBV6-1 to TRBJ1-1; tentatively, D is TRBD1 (5 bases). V was pared by 4 bases and J by 3 bases, with 15 bases between. Germline V gene sequence: CDR1 MNHNS, CDR2 SASEGT. The CDR3 is made up of 15 amino acids. CDR3 residues: CASSGKQDPDTEAFF. In nucleotides, the CDR3 is TGTGCCAGCAGTGGGAAACAGGATCCCGACACTGAAGCTTTCTTT.

The genes are TRBV10-3 and TRBJ2-1; the D gene is possibly TRBD2 (5 bases). V shed 3 bases and J shed 7 bases, with 10 bases lying between them. This CDR3 has 13 residues. Looked up from germline, CDR1 is ENHRY and CDR2 is SYGVKD. The CDR3 sequence is CAISDEGMNEQFF. The DNA of the CDR3 is TGTGCCATCAGTGACGAGGGAATGAATGAGCAGTTCTTC.

This clone was counted only a few times. V is TRBV6-5 and J is TRBJ1-2; no clear D. Germline V gene lookup returns CDR1 MNHEY and CDR2 SVGAGI. CDR3 length: 11 residues. Trimming removed 4 bases at V and 4 bases at J, with 4 bases between. CDR3 bases: TGTGCCAGCAGTTCCTTCTATGGCTACACCTTC. This codes for CASSSFYGYTF.

This chain connects TRBV28 to TRBJ2-2; 8 bases agree with TRBD1. This CDR3 region has 13 residues. CDR1 is MDHEN, CDR2 SYDVKM, per germline. V shed 11 bases and J 3 bases; nucleotides not matched to a gene: 5. This CDR3 is CAGRTGYTGELFF. The CDR3 DNA sequence: TGTGCCGGAAGGACAGGGTACACCGGGGAGCTGTTTTTT.

In this sample, this clone turned up a few times. CDR3 protein: CASSQILSQASGMTQYF. CDR3 DNA sequence: TGTGCCAGCAGCCAGATTCTTTCCCAGGCTAGCGGGATGACCCAGTACTTC. This rearrangement joins TRBV4-2 to TRBJ2-5; 9 nucleotides agree with TRBD2. The J segment lost 7 bases and the V segment lost 3 bases, leaving 15 bases of the junction unmatched. Per germline, CDR1 LGHNA and CDR2 YNFKEQ. The CDR3 has 17 residues.

This sequence joins TRBV25-1 and TRBJ1-1; 10 nucleotides match TRBD1. The CDR3 extends over 16 amino acids. Losses at the gene ends were 1 base for V and 3 bases for J; bases not matched to a gene: 5. Germline V CDR1 and CDR2: MGHDK, SYGVNS. In DNA form, the CDR3 reads TGTGCCAGCAGTGAATTTGGGACAGGGGCGGACACTGAAGCTTTCTTT. Residues: CASSEFGTGADTEAFF.

The V call is TRBV2, the J call TRBJ2-2; 10 nucleotides align to TRBD2. CDR1 and CDR2 from the germline V gene are SNHLY and FYNNEI. This CDR3 comprises 16 residues. The V gene end was trimmed by 6 bases and the J gene end by 5 bases; junction bases not matched to a gene: 9. The CDR3 sequence: CASRPSGGGVTGELFF. The CDR3 DNA follows: TGTGCCAGCAGACCCAGCGGGGGGGGAGTTACCGGGGAGCTGTTTTTT.

This clone appeared many times. The chain combines TRBV4-1 with TRBJ1-2, with D unclear. The CDR3 extends over 15 amino acids. V was shortened by 3 bases and J by 4 bases, with 15 bases between the two germline ends. Germline V CDR1 and CDR2: MGHRA, YSYEKL. The CDR3 bases are TGCGCCAGCAGCCACGAGACATCCTTGGGCTATGGCTACACCTTC. Translated, it gives CASSHETSLGYGYTF.

The gene calls are TRBV19 and TRBJ2-7; tentative D call: TRBD2 (5 bases). The V and J ends lost 6 bases and 3 bases respectively, with 18 bases between them. Per germline, CDR1 LNHDA and CDR2 SQIVND (reference sequence). The CDR3 loop spans 15 amino acids. As DNA, the CDR3 is TGTGCCAGTAGCACCTCTTTGGGGAGCCTCTACGAGCAGTACTTC. The encoded protein is CASSTSLGSLYEQYF.

This clone came up once. The chain employs TRBV5-5 and TRBJ1-2; D might be TRBD1 (5 bases). This CDR3 is 16 amino acids long. The V and J ends lost 0 bases and 8 bases respectively, with 20 bases between them. Per the germline V gene, CDR1 is SGHKS and CDR2 is YYEKEE (reference sequence). The CDR3 protein is CASSLVFGGSPGGYTF. For the CDR3, the DNA is TGTGCCAGCAGCTTGGTGTTCGGGGGGTCCCCGGGGGGCTACACCTTC.

This rearrangement joins TRBV9 to TRBJ1-2, with 8 bases identical to TRBD1. Germline CDR1 and CDR2: SGDLS and YYNGEE. V lost 0 bases, J lost 3 bases, and 10 bases stayed unmatched. This CDR3 comprises 17 residues. The CDR3 loop is CASSVGGRGLGDYGYTF. CDR3 sequence (DNA): TGTGCCAGCAGCGTAGGTGGCAGGGGGCTGGGGGACTATGGCTACACCTTC.

CDR3 region: CAISQDRGSETQYF. The CDR3 region has the DNA TGTGCCATCAGTCAGGACAGAGGGTCGGAGACCCAGTACTTC. V gene TRBV10-3 combines with J gene TRBJ2-5, with D maybe TRBD1 (6 bases). This CDR3 contains 14 residues. CDR1 ENHRY and CDR2 SYGVKD come from the germline V gene. V lost 5 bases and J 5 bases, leaving 15 bases between the germline ends.

The gene calls are TRBV28 and TRBJ2-3; tentatively, D is TRBD2 (6 bases). This CDR3 comprises 14 residues. Germline CDR1 is MDHEN and CDR2 is SYDVKM. With 6 bases removed from V and 3 bases from J, the gap between germline ends came to 13 bases. CDR3: CASSHTGDTDTQYF. CDR3 DNA sequence: TGTGCCAGCAGCCACACGGGGGATACAGATACGCAGTATTTT.

The chain couples TRBV28 to TRBJ2-2, with 10 bases fitting TRBD2. The CDR3 loop spans 16 amino acids. Germline-derived CDR1 and CDR2 are MDHEN and SYDVKM. Germline trimming cut 7 bases from V and 0 bases from J; bases unmatched to any gene: 5. CDR3 coding DNA: TGTGCCAGCAAACCTAGCGGGAGATCGAACACCGGGGAGCTGTTTTTT. Its protein product is CASKPSGRSNTGELFF. Looking up the rest from reference TRBV28 and TRBJ2-2 gives the full variable domain: DVKVTQSSRYLVKRTGEKVFLECVQDMDHENMFWYRQDPGLGLRLIYFSYDVKMKEKGDIPEGYSVSREKKERFSLILESASTNQTSMYLCASKPSGRSNTGELFFGEGSRLTVL.

The chain couples TRBV18 to TRBJ2-3; D is possibly TRBD2 (6 bases). The V and J ends lost 1 base and 4 bases respectively, with 18 bases between them. There are 17 residues in the CDR3. Germline CDR1 reads KGHSH; CDR2 reads LQKENI. CDR3 in amino acids: CASSPLYSGLGADTQYF. Here the CDR3 DNA reads TGTGCCAGCTCACCACTTTACTCGGGACTGGGGGCAGATACGCAGTATTTT.

In this sample, this clone turned up a few times. This chain connects TRBV18 to TRBJ1-1; D may be TRBD1 (6 bases). Trimming pared 3 bases from V and 4 bases from J, leaving 12 bases between. CDR1 and CDR2 (germline): KGHSH, LQKENI. This CDR3 has 14 residues. The CDR3 reads CASSPGGRATEAFF. DNA of the CDR3: TGTGCCAGCTCACCCGGGGGGCGGGCCACTGAAGCTTTCTTT.

This chain joins TRBV5-1 and TRBJ1-2; no firm D call. In germline, CDR1 is SGHRS, CDR2 YFSETQ. Trimming shortened V by 2 bases and J by 2 bases, and 7 bases separated the two germline ends. CDR3 length: 13 residues. The chain's CDR3 is CASSFPGNYGYTF. The CDR3 region has the DNA TGCGCCAGCAGCTTTCCGGGAAACTATGGCTACACCTTC.

V is TRBV4-1 and J is TRBJ2-1; D may be TRBD2 (7 bases). CDR1 and CDR2 (germline): MGHRA, YSYEKL. The CDR3 has 18 amino acids. The germline V and J ends were trimmed by 2 bases and 2 bases, with 19 bases remaining between them. The CDR3 bases are TGCGCCAGCAGCCAAACGGCAGCGCTAGGGGGGGCCTACAATGAGCAGTTCTTC. As protein: CASSQTAALGGAYNEQFF.